This TCR beta chain is from a study of blood T cell repertoires in COVID-19. Study-wide context: Sites in the United States, Italy and Spain provided acute and convalescent COVID-19 samples.

The age range of participants was about 18 to 89 years, with residence in about two dozen US areas. The CDR3 is 15 residues long. The germline V gene encodes CDR1 SNHLY and CDR2 FYNNEI. Trimming cost V 8 bases and J 0 bases, with 14 bases left between them. Method: immunoSEQ multiplex PCR; TCRdb's copy keeps in-frame clones and lacks some. The data hold a few hundred thousand clones, with almost 90% observed a single time. This receptor was identified in a man younger than 40 who had been exposed to COVID-19. Sequencing input: PBMCs or T cells enriched from blood (not recorded which). The rearrangement links TRBV2 to TRBJ2-4; TRBD2 is a possible D gene (6 bases). The CDR3 loop reads CASGGDLVAKNIQYF. CDR3 nucleotides: TGTGCCAGCGGTGGGGACTTGGTAGCCAAAAACATTCAGTACTTC.